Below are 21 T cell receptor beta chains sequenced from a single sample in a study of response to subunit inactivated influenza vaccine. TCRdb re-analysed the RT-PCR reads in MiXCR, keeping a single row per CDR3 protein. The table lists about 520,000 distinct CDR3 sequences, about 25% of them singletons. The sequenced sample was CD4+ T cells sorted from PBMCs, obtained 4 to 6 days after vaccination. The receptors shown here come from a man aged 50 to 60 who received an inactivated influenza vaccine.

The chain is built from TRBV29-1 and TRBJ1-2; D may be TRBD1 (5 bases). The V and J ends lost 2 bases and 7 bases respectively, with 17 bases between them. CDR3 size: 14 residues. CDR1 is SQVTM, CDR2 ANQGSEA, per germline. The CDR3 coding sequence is TGCAGCGTTGAAAGTCCCGGGGCGCTGGGTGGCTACACCTTC. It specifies CSVESPGALGGYTF.

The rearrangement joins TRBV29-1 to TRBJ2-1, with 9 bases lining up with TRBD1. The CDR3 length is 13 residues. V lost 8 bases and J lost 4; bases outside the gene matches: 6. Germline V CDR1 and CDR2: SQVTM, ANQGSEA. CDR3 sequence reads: CSSGTGRYNEQFF. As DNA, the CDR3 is TGCAGCTCCGGGACAGGGCGATACAATGAGCAGTTCTTC.

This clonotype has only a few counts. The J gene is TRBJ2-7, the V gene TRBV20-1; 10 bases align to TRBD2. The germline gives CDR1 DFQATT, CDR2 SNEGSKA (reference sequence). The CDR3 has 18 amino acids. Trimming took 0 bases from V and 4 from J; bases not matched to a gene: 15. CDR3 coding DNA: TGCAGTGCTAGAGACGTTACTAGCGGGAACGGGGCACTATACGAGCAGTACTTC. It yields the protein CSARDVTSGNGALYEQYF.

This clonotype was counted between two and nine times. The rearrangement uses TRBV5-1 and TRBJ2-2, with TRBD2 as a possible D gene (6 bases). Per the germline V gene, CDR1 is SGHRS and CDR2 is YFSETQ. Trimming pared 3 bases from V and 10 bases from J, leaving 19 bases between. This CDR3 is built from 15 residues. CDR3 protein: CASSYTGSPAEELFF. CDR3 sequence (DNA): TGCGCCAGCAGCTACACCGGGAGCCCAGCGGAGGAGCTGTTTTTT.

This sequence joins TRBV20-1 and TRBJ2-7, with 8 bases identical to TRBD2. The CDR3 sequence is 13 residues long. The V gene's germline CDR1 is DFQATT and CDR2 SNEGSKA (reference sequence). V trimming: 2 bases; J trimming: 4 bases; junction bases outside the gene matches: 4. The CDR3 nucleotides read TGCAGTGCTAGACACGGGAGGGGGTACGAGCAGTACTTC. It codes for CSARHGRGYEQYF.

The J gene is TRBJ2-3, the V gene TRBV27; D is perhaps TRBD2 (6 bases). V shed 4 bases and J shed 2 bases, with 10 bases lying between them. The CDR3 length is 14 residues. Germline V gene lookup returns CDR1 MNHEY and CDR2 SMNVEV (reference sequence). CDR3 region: CASSSSDPTDTQYF. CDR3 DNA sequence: TGTGCCAGCAGTTCTAGCGACCCCACAGATACGCAGTATTTT.

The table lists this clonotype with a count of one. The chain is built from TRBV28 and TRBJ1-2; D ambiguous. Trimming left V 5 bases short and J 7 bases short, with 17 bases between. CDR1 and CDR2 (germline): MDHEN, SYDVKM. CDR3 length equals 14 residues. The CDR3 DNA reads TGTGCCAGCAGTCCCGAGACCCTCCCGGTTGGCTACACCTTC. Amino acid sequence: CASSPETLPVGYTF.

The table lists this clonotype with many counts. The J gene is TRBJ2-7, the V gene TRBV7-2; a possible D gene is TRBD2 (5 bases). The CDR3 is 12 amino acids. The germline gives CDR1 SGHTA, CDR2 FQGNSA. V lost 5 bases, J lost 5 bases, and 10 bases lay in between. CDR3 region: CASSTWRDEQYF. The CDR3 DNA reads TGTGCCAGCAGCACCTGGCGGGACGAGCAGTACTTC.

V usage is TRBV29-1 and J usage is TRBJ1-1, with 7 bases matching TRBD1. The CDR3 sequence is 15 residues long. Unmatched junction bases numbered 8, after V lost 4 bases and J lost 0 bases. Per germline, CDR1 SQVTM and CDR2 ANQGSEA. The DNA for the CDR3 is TGCAGCGTTGTACAGGGGATTAGGATGAACACTGAAGCTTTCTTT. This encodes CSVVQGIRMNTEAFF.

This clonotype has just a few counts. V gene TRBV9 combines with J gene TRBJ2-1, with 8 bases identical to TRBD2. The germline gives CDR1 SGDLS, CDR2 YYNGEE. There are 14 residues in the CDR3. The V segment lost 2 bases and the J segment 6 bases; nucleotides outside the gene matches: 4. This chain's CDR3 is CASSVRTSSNEQFF. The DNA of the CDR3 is TGTGCCAGCAGCGTTCGGACTAGCTCCAATGAGCAGTTCTTC.

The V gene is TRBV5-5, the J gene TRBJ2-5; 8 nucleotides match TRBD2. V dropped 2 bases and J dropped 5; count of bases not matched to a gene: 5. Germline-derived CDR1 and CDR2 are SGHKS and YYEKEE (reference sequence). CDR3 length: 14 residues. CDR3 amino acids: CASSLLGLVETQYF. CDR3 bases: TGTGCCAGCAGCTTATTGGGACTAGTGGAGACCCAGTACTTC.

This chain's CDR3 is CASSATIGETQYF. CDR3 nucleotide sequence: TGCGCCAGCAGCGCCACTATCGGGGAGACCCAGTACTTC. The rearrangement links TRBV5-1 to TRBJ2-5; D call uncertain. The CDR3 spans 13 residues. Germline V gene lookup returns CDR1 SGHRS and CDR2 YFSETQ. V gave up 4 bases and J gave up 5 bases, with 12 bases separating them.

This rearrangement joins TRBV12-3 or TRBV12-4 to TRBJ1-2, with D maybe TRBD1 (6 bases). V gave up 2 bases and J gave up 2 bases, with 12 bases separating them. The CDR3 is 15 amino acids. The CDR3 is CASSLFPTGNYGYTF. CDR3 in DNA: TGTGCCAGCAGTTTATTCCCCACAGGGAACTATGGCTACACCTTC.

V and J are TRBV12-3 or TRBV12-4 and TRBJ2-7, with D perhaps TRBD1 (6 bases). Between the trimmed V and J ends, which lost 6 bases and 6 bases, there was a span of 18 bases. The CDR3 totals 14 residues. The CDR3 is CASSVTGYWAEQYF. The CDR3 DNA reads TGTGCCAGCAGCGTTACAGGGTACTGGGCCGAGCAGTACTTC.

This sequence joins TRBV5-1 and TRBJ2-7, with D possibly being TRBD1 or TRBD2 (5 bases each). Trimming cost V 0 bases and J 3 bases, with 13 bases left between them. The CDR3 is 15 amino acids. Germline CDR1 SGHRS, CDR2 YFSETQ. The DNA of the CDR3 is TGCGCCAGCAGCTTGGCCGAGGGACCGCACTACGAGCAGTACTTC. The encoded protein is CASSLAEGPHYEQYF. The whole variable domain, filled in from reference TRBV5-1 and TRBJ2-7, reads KAGVTQTPRYLIKTRGQQVTLSCSPISGHRSVSWYQQTPGQGLQFLFEYFSETQRNKGNFPGRFSGRQFSNSRSEMNVSTLELGDSALYLCASSLAEGPHYEQYFGPGTRLTVT.

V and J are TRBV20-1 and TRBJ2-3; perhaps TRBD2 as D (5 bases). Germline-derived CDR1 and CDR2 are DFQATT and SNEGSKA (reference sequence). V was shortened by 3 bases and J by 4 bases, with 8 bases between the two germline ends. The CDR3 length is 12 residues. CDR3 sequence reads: CSASGVSDTQYF. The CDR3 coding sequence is TGCAGTGCTAGCGGGGTCTCAGATACGCAGTATTTT.

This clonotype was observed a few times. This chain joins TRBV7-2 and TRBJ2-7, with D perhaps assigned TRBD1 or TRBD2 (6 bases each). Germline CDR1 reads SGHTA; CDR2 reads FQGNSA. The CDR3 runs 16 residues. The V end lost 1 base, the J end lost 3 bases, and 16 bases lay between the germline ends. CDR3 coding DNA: TGTGCCAGCAGCTTAGGTACCGGGGGCCGCCTCTACGAGCAGTACTTC. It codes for CASSLGTGGRLYEQYF. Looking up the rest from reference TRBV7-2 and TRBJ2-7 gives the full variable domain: GAGVSQSPSNKVTEKGKDVELRCDPISGHTALYWYRQSLGQGLEFLIYFQGNSAPDKSGLPSDRFSAERTGGSVSTLTIQRTQQEDSAVYLCASSLGTGGRLYEQYFGPGTRLTVT.

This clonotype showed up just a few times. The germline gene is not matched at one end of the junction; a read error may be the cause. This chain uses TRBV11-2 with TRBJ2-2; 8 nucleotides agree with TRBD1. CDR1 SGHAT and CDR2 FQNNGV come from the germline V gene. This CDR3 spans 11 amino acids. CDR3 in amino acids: CASSSRTGWLF. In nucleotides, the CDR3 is TGTGCCAGCAGCTCCAGGACAGGGTGGCTTTTT.

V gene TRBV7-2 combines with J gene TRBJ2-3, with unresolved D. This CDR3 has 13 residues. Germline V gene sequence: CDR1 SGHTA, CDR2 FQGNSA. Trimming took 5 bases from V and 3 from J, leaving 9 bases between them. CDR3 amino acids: CASSPTPTDTQYF. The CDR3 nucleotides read TGTGCCAGCAGCCCAACCCCGACAGATACGCAGTATTTT.

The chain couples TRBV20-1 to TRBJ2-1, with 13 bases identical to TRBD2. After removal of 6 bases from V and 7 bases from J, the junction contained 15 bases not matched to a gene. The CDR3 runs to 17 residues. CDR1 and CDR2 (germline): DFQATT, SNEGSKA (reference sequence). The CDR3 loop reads CSATHTRTSGRRNEQFF. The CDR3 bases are TGCAGTGCGACCCACACCAGGACTAGCGGGAGACGGAATGAGCAGTTCTTC.

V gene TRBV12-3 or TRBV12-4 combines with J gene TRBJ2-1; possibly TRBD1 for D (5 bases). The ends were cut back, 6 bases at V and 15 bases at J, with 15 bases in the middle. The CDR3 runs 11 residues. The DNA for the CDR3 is TGTGCCAGCAGCTCAGGGCCCCGGCGGTTCTTC. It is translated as CASSSGPRRFF.